The 25 T cell receptor beta chains below come from one sample, sequenced in a study of T cell responses to AZD1222 COVID-19 vaccine. The repertoire was sequenced with immunoSEQ multiplex PCR; TCRdb's copy has only in-frame clones and lacks some. The sample holds some 85,000 clones, about nine tenths seen once. The source was peripheral blood, collected on day 0 of AZD1222 vaccination. Receptors originate from an adult in good health.

J is TRBJ1-2 and V is TRBV4-1; the D gene is possibly TRBD1 (5 bases). The V end was cut by 8 bases, the J end by 8 bases, with 15 bases between. Germline values: CDR1 MGHRA, CDR2 YSYEKL. The CDR3 is 12 residues long. The CDR3, as DNA: TGCGCCAGCTTGGGACTGAAAAACGGCTACACCTTC. Protein sequence: CASLGLKNGYTF.

The genes are TRBV5-8 and TRBJ2-3, with 7 nucleotides matching TRBD1. The CDR3 loop spans 15 amino acids. Germline-derived CDR1 and CDR2 are SGHTS and YDEGEE. V gave up 4 bases and J gave up 2 bases; unmatched junction bases: 7. The CDR3 DNA follows: TGTGCCAGCAGCGTCTCAGGGGGATCCACAGATACGCAGTATTTT. As protein: CASSVSGGSTDTQYF. The variable domain in full, completed from reference TRBV5-8 and TRBJ2-3, reads EAGVTQSPTHLIKTRGQQATLRCSPISGHTSVYWYQQALGLGLQFLLWYDEGEERNRGNFPPRFSGRQFPNYSSELNVNALELEDSALYLCASSVSGGSTDTQYFGPGTRLTVL.

The J gene is TRBJ1-4, the V gene TRBV19, with a possible D match to TRBD1 (6 bases). Per the germline V gene, CDR1 is LNHDA and CDR2 is SQIVND (reference sequence). V was pared by 5 bases and J by 8 bases, with 12 bases between. This CDR3 has 13 residues. In DNA, the CDR3 is TGTGCCAGTAGTTCACAGGGTCCAGAAAAACTGTTTTTT. It encodes CASSSQGPEKLFF.

Only a few counts were recorded for this clone. V and J are TRBV5-6 and TRBJ1-6; D is perhaps TRBD1 (5 bases). This CDR3 contains 16 residues. Per germline, CDR1 SGHDT and CDR2 YYEEEE. The V end was cut by 2 bases, the J end by 7 bases, with 16 bases between. The CDR3 sequence: CASSFYSPGPNSPLHF. CDR3 DNA sequence: TGTGCCAGCAGCTTCTACAGCCCGGGGCCCAATTCACCCCTCCACTTT.

V and J are TRBV9 and TRBJ1-4; 9 nucleotides align to TRBD1. J was trimmed by 5 bases and V by 2 bases; bases with no gene match: 1. The CDR3 covers 14 residues. CDR1 is SGDLS and CDR2 is YYNGEE in the germline V gene. The DNA for the CDR3 is TGTGCCAGCAGCGTTGGGACAGGGAATGAAAAACTGTTTTTT. Translated, it gives CASSVGTGNEKLFF.

The genes are TRBV27 and TRBJ1-6; D gene ambiguous. Trimming took off 6 bases at V and 7 bases at J, with 10 bases between the two ends. The CDR3 runs 13 residues. The germline V gene has CDR1 MNHEY and CDR2 SMNVEV (reference sequence). DNA of the CDR3: TGTGCCAGCAGCCCAGTCACGAATTCACCCCTCCACTTT. As protein: CASSPVTNSPLHF.

The V gene is TRBV6-5, the J gene TRBJ2-3, with 7 bases fitting TRBD1. Germline assignment: CDR1 MNHEY and CDR2 SVGAGI. This CDR3 is built from 14 residues. The trim removed 6 bases at V and 4 bases at J, leaving 7 bases unmatched. CDR3 in DNA: TGTGCCAGCAGAGCTATAGGGGGCTCAGATACGCAGTATTTT. This encodes CASRAIGGSDTQYF.

The chain couples TRBV28 to TRBJ2-7; D possibly corresponds to TRBD1 (6 bases). Trimming cost V 6 bases and J 4 bases, with 16 bases left between them. From germline, CDR1 is MDHEN and CDR2 SYDVKM. CDR3 size: 14 residues. DNA of the CDR3: TGTGCCAGCAGCTTTTCGACAGGAAAATACGAGCAGTACTTC. Amino acid sequence: CASSFSTGKYEQYF.

This chain links TRBV28 with TRBJ1-4; 8 nucleotides line up with TRBD1. CDR1 and CDR2 (germline): MDHEN, SYDVKM. The CDR3 totals 14 residues. V shed 6 bases and J 7 bases; nucleotides not matched to a gene: 7. The CDR3 reads CASRNRGGFEKLFF. CDR3 bases: TGTGCCAGCAGGAACAGGGGGGGATTTGAAAAACTGTTTTTT.

This chain uses TRBV5-6 with TRBJ2-5; D not resolved. This CDR3 is 13 amino acids long. In germline, CDR1 is SGHDT, CDR2 YYEEEE. V was clipped by 0 bases and J by 2 bases, with 5 bases between them. The chain's CDR3 is CASSLGWQETQYF. The CDR3, as DNA: TGTGCCAGCAGCTTGGGCTGGCAAGAGACCCAGTACTTC.

The chain couples TRBV10-3 to TRBJ1-5, with D perhaps matching TRBD1 (5 bases). The V end lost 2 bases, the J end lost 0 bases, and 11 bases lay between the germline ends. Germline CDR1 and CDR2: ENHRY and SYGVKD. The CDR3 contains 16 residues. CDR3 in amino acids: CAISETQGGSNQPQHF. The CDR3 bases are TGTGCCATCAGTGAGACCCAGGGCGGTAGCAATCAGCCCCAGCATTTT.

V gene TRBV7-8 combines with J gene TRBJ2-1; possibly TRBD2 for D (6 bases). The germline V gene has CDR1 SGHVS and CDR2 FQNEAQ. V gave up 4 bases and J gave up 3 bases, with 13 bases separating them. The CDR3 consists of 15 residues. The CDR3 sequence: CASSSQGGDYNEQFF. Here the CDR3 DNA reads TGTGCCAGCAGCTCCCAGGGCGGGGACTACAATGAGCAGTTCTTC.

The V and J genes are TRBV19 and TRBJ2-3, with D possibly being TRBD1 (7 bases). Germline V gene data show CDR1 as LNHDA and CDR2 as SQIVND (reference sequence). Trimming took off 3 bases at V and 2 bases at J, with 15 bases between the two ends. The CDR3 spans 16 residues. In nucleotides, the CDR3 is TGTGCCAGTAGTATTAGGAGGGGGCAGACCACAGATACGCAGTATTTT. Translation: CASSIRRGQTTDTQYF.

The chain joins TRBV3-1 (or the pseudogene TRBV3-2) to TRBJ2-6; no firm D call. The germline V gene has CDR1 LGHDT and CDR2 YNNKEL (reference sequence). This CDR3 is built from 17 residues. The germline V and J ends were trimmed by 5 bases and 0 bases, with 14 bases remaining between them. CDR3 in amino acids: CASSATPTGSGANVLTF. CDR3 nucleotides: TGTGCCAGCAGCGCCACCCCGACGGGCTCTGGGGCCAACGTCCTGACTTTC.

The chain is built from TRBV10-3 and TRBJ2-2, with TRBD2 matching over 8 bases. The CDR3 runs 17 residues. Germline CDR1 reads ENHRY; CDR2 reads SYGVKD. Trimming removed 0 bases from V and 0 bases from J; junction bases left unmatched: 3. CDR3: CAISESAGASNTGELFF. Here the CDR3 DNA reads TGTGCCATCAGTGAGTCAGCGGGAGCCTCGAACACCGGGGAGCTGTTTTTT.

The chain is built from TRBV7-8 and TRBJ2-1; TRBD1 matches 9 bases. The CDR3 has 13 amino acids. V shed 5 bases and J 12 bases; nucleotides not matched to a gene: 8. Germline V gives CDR1 SGHVS, CDR2 FQNEAQ. The CDR3 spells CASSPGQGKMQFF. CDR3 in DNA: TGTGCCAGCAGCCCCGGACAGGGGAAGATGCAGTTCTTC.

The rearrangement joins TRBV7-2 to TRBJ1-2; possibly TRBD1 for D (5 bases). Germline CDR1 reads SGHTA; CDR2 reads FQGNSA. The length of the CDR3 is 14 residues. V was shortened by 6 bases and J by 4 bases, with 15 bases between the two germline ends. CDR3 DNA sequence: TGTGCCAGCAGGTCGTCGACAGAAAGCTATGGCTACACCTTC. Translating gives CASRSSTESYGYTF.

The rearrangement joins TRBV5-4 to TRBJ1-2, with D tentatively TRBD1 (5 bases). Per the germline V gene, CDR1 is SGHNT and CDR2 is YYREEE (reference sequence). CDR3 size: 13 residues. The germline V and J ends were trimmed by 4 bases and 3 bases, with 10 bases remaining between them. In nucleotides, the CDR3 is TGTGCCAGCAGCCCTACAGGAGACTATGGCTACACCTTC. This sequence encodes CASSPTGDYGYTF. Based on the CDR3 plus reference TRBV5-4 and TRBJ1-2, the full variable domain is ETGVTQSPTHLIKTRGQQVTLRCSSQSGHNTVSWYQQALGQGPQFIFQYYREEENGRGNFPPRFSGLQFPNYSSELNVNALELDDSALYLCASSPTGDYGYTFGSGTRLTVV.

The chain combines TRBV6-5 with TRBJ2-7; no clear D gene. V was shortened by 0 bases and J by 5 bases, with 17 bases between the two germline ends. The CDR3 has 16 residues. Germline loops: CDR1 MNHEY, CDR2 SVGAGI. For the CDR3, the DNA is TGTGCCAGCAGTTACTCGTCCCGGGCCGGGTGGGACGAGCAGTACTTC. This translates into CASSYSSRAGWDEQYF.

The DNA of the CDR3 is TGTGCCAGCAGCACCACAGGAGTCGGGACCCAGTACTTC. Amino acids: CASSTTGVGTQYF. This chain links TRBV14 with TRBJ2-5; D might be TRBD1 (5 bases). The germline V and J ends were trimmed by 5 bases and 7 bases, with 14 bases remaining between them. Germline CDR1 reads SGHDN; CDR2 reads FVKESK. The CDR3 loop spans 13 amino acids.

The chain carries TRBV5-1 and TRBJ2-3, with D unclear. Trimming took 0 bases from V and 4 from J, leaving 27 bases between them. This CDR3 is 20 amino acids long. Germline CDR1 SGHRS, CDR2 YFSETQ. The CDR3 region is CASSLVSISQHIHQPDTQYF. The CDR3 DNA sequence: TGCGCCAGCAGCTTGGTATCAATCAGTCAGCATATCCATCAGCCAGATACGCAGTATTTT.

V usage is TRBV5-5 and J usage is TRBJ1-5, with 8 bases that match TRBD1. V was clipped by 3 bases and J by 2 bases; unmatched bases: 7. Germline loops: CDR1 SGHKS, CDR2 YYEKEE (reference sequence). There are 16 residues in the CDR3. CDR3 sequence: CASSSDRVERNQPQHF. CDR3 sequence (DNA): TGTGCCAGCAGCTCGGACAGGGTTGAACGCAATCAGCCCCAGCATTTT.

This clone appeared a few times. This chain connects TRBV27 to TRBJ1-6; D possibly corresponds to TRBD1 (5 bases). Germline assignment: CDR1 MNHEY and CDR2 SMNVEV (reference sequence). The CDR3 is 14 residues long. V lost 6 bases to trimming and J lost 9 bases, with 15 bases between them. As DNA, the CDR3 is TGTGCCAGCAGACTTTGGGACCGAGGTTCACCCCTCCACTTT. Its translation is CASRLWDRGSPLHF.

This chain uses TRBV7-3 with TRBJ2-2, with TRBD1 identical over 7 bases. The CDR3 totals 16 residues. After removal of 5 bases from V and 3 bases from J, the junction contained 9 bases not matched to a gene. Germline V gene sequence: CDR1 SGHTA, CDR2 FQGTGA. The CDR3 nucleotides are TGTGCCAGCAGCAATCCACAGGGGCGATACACCGGGGAGCTGTTTTTT. Its translation: CASSNPQGRYTGELFF.

CDR3 bases: TGTGCCAGCTCATGGGCTAGCGGGAGTATAAATGAGCAGTTCTTC. It translates to CASSWASGSINEQFF. The gene calls are TRBV18 and TRBJ2-1, with TRBD2 identical over 10 bases. Germline CDR1 KGHSH, CDR2 LQKENI. The CDR3 is 15 amino acids. After removal of 5 bases from V and 7 bases from J, the junction contained 8 bases not matched to a gene.